The clone carrying this TCR beta chain was counted once. Antigen: not known. Germline and junction disagree at one end, which may indicate a read error. Germline loops: CDR1 SGHDT, CDR2 YYEEEE. There are 13 residues in the CDR3. In nominal health when sampled, donors likely had unrecorded immune exposures nonetheless. The record originates from a study of cytomegalovirus exposure and HLA in healthy donors. 60 Vbeta and 13 Jbeta primers were used in PCR. This table comes from immunoSEQ multiplex PCR, and its TCRdb copy is limited to in-frame clones, with some not included. The table has about 200,000 clones, about 77% seen once. Study-wide findings and caveats: It has been reported that TCR beta sequences accurately predicted the HLA-A and HLA-B alleles of most subjects.

The TCR was taken from a woman in her twenties or thirties in good health and CMV-seronegative. Material: PBMCs. The rearrangement links TRBV5-6 to TRBJ1-1; D is ambiguous. The CDR3 sequence is CASSFLENAEAFF. For the CDR3, the DNA is TGTGCCAGCAGCTTTCTTGAGAACGCTGAAGCTTTCTTT.